Listed below are T cell receptor beta chains from one sample, sequenced in a study of blood T cell repertoires in COVID-19. Only in-frame clones appear in the TCRdb table, and some are missing; sequencing was by immunoSEQ multiplex PCR. Counted here are roughly 190,000 clones, roughly four fifths occurring once; the ten biggest clones make up about 6%. Material for sequencing was peripheral blood. The receptors come from a woman in her forties with acute or convalescent COVID-19. Each CDR3 is given with its conserved first and last residue. The D gene is left open where the match is weak. Clone sizes are given selectively: once, few, many, or a class where the clone is expanded.

TRBV4-1	few	TRBJ2-7	-	17	CASSQILGEESSYEQYF	TGCGCCAGCAGCCAGATACTCGGGGAGGAGAGCTCCTACGAGCAGTACTTC
TRBV19	once	TRBJ2-2	-	12	CASTPDTGELFF	TGTGCCAGTACCCCTGACACCGGGGAGCTGTTTTTT
TRBV7-3	-	TRBJ2-2	-	14	CATSLPGGTGELFF	TGTGCCACCAGCCTTCCGGGTGGCACCGGGGAGCTGTTTTTT
TRBV11-2	once	TRBJ2-7	-	11	CASSPNSEQYF	TGTGCCAGCAGCCCTAACAGCGAGCAGTACTTC
TRBV2	-	TRBJ1-1	-	14	CASRVTVENTEAFF	TGTGCCAGCAGGGTTACAGTTGAGAACACTGAAGCTTTCTTT
TRBV28	once	TRBJ2-7	-	12	CASRTQGFEQYF	TGTGCCAGCAGGACCCAGGGGTTCGAGCAGTACTTC
TRBV5-1	-	TRBJ2-3	TRBD1	16	CASSPLSTGDADTQYF	TGCGCCAGCAGCCCCTTATCTACAGGGGATGCGGATACGCAGTATTTT
TRBV19	-	TRBJ1-5	TRBD1	17	CASSLPTGGQGNQPQHF	TGTGCCAGTAGTCTCCCGACAGGGGGTCAGGGCAATCAGCCCCAGCATTTT
TRBV4-2	-	TRBJ2-7	TRBD2	17	CASSREGTSGRVGEQYF	TGTGCCAGCAGCCGAGAAGGGACTAGCGGGAGGGTTGGCGAGCAGTACTTC
TRBV18	-	TRBJ1-2	TRBD1	13	CASSPGQGIDYTF	TGTGCCAGCTCACCAGGACAGGGTATTGACTACACCTTC
TRBV28	-	TRBJ1-4	-	14	CAITRGGGDEKLFF	TGTGCCATCACCCGAGGAGGTGGAGATGAAAAACTGTTTTTT
TRBV7-2	-	TRBJ2-1	TRBD2	16	CASSRTSGNVFNEQFF	TGTGCCAGCAGCCGGACTAGCGGGAACGTATTCAATGAGCAGTTCTTC
TRBV7-2	-	TRBJ1-2	-	15	CASSLVGRQSYGYTF	TGTGCCAGCAGCTTAGTCGGGAGGCAGTCCTATGGCTACACCTTC
TRBV11-3	-	TRBJ2-7	-	16	CASSIGVGNRTYEQYF	TGTGCCAGCAGTATAGGGGTAGGGAATCGGACCTACGAGCAGTACTTC
TRBV27	-	TRBJ2-1	-	19	CASSLRGLAESYIGNEQFF	TGTGCCAGCAGTCTTCGGGGGCTAGCGGAATCCTACATCGGCAATGAGCAGTTCTTC
TRBV14	-	TRBJ2-7	TRBD2	12	CASSIGSGNLYF	TGTGCCAGCAGTATCGGTAGCGGGAATCTGTACTTC
TRBV28	-	TRBJ1-2	TRBD1	15	CASTFSDRAGYGYTF	TGTGCCAGCACTTTCTCGGACAGGGCGGGCTATGGCTACACCTTC
TRBV5-1	-	TRBJ2-5	-	14	CASSFEGRGETQYF	TGCGCCAGCAGCTTTGAGGGCAGGGGAGAGACCCAGTACTTC
TRBV6-2/TRBV6-3	-	TRBJ2-3	TRBD2	17	CASSYSKLREGEDTQYF	TGTGCCAGCAGTTACTCGAAGTTGCGGGAGGGCGAGGATACGCAGTATTTT
TRBV28	-	TRBJ1-4	-	14	CASSSGAANEKLFF	TGTGCCAGCAGCTCAGGGGCGGCTAATGAAAAACTGTTTTTT
TRBV19	-	TRBJ1-2	-	15	CASSIPTGGNYGYTF	TGTGCCAGTAGTATCCCGACAGGTGGGAACTATGGCTACACCTTC
TRBV5-6	-	TRBJ2-2	TRBD1	15	CASSLTGADTGELFF	TGTGCCAGCAGCTTGACAGGGGCGGACACCGGGGAGCTGTTTTTT
TRBV10-2	-	TRBJ2-1	-	16	CASSDPISGTYNEQFF	TGCGCCAGCAGTGACCCAATTAGCGGAACCTACAATGAGCAGTTCTTC
TRBV20-1	-	TRBJ1-1	-	11	CSASKTPEAFF	TGCAGTGCTAGCAAGACTCCTGAAGCTTTCTTT
TRBV28	-	TRBJ2-2	-	12	CASSLPAGELFF	TGTGCCAGCAGTTTACCCGCCGGGGAGCTGTTTTTT
TRBV12-3/TRBV12-4	-	TRBJ1-1	-	11	CASSFNTEAFF	TGTGCCAGCAGCTTTAACACTGAAGCTTTCTTT
TRBV27	-	TRBJ1-1	TRBD1	15	CASSLTGVNMLRAFF	TGTGCCAGCAGTTTGACAGGGGTTAATATGTTGAGAGCTTTCTTT
TRBV20-1	-	TRBJ1-1	-	11	CSAIGETEAFF	TGCAGTGCCATCGGGGAGACTGAAGCTTTCTTT
TRBV12-3/TRBV12-4	-	TRBJ2-1	-	13	CASKVTGNNEQFF	TGTGCCAGCAAAGTGACCGGGAACAATGAGCAGTTCTTC
TRBV29-1	-	TRBJ2-7	-	12	CSVQVRAYEQYF	TGCAGCGTACAGGTTCGGGCCTACGAGCAGTACTTC
TRBV19	-	TRBJ2-3	TRBD2	16	CASSIDRGGRTDTQYF	TGTGCCAGTAGTATAGATCGGGGGGGTCGCACAGATACGCAGTATTTT
TRBV7-9	few	TRBJ2-7	-	14	CASSSASGTYEQYF	TGTGCCAGCAGCTCGGCGAGCGGAACCTACGAGCAGTACTTC
TRBV5-4	-	TRBJ2-7	TRBD2	14	CASSSGTSTYEQYF	TGTGCCAGCAGCTCCGGGACTAGTACCTACGAGCAGTACTTC
TRBV30	-	TRBJ1-6	-	12	CAWDIYNSPLHF	TGTGCCTGGGACATTTATAATTCACCCCTCCACTTT
TRBV5-5	-	TRBJ2-5	-	13	CASSLNRQETQYF	TGTGCCAGCAGCTTGAACAGACAAGAGACCCAGTACTTC
TRBV5-1	-	TRBJ2-3	-	13	CASSLRDPDTQYF	TGCGCCAGCAGCTTACGGGATCCAGATACGCAGTATTTT
TRBV5-1	-	TRBJ2-2	-	15	CASSSGDPNTGELFF	TGCGCCAGCAGCTCGGGGGACCCGAACACCGGGGAGCTGTTTTTT
TRBV11-2	-	TRBJ1-4	-	18	CASSLDPLVPATNEKLFF	TGTGCCAGCAGCTTAGATCCCTTAGTCCCTGCAACTAATGAAAAACTGTTTTTT
TRBV11-2	-	TRBJ2-7	TRBD2	16	CASSPEPGRGDHEQYF	TGTGCCAGCAGCCCCGAACCTGGACGGGGGGACCACGAGCAGTACTTC
TRBV28	-	TRBJ2-1	-	14	CASSSTSAYNEQFF	TGTGCCAGCAGTTCTACCTCTGCCTACAATGAGCAGTTCTTC
TRBV30	-	TRBJ1-4	-	16	CAWSRRTLKTDEKLFF	TGTGCCTGGAGTCGAAGGACACTTAAAACGGATGAAAAACTGTTTTTT
TRBV14	-	TRBJ1-1	-	17	CASSQDLGGAMVTEAFF	TGTGCCAGCAGCCAAGACTTGGGGGGGGCGATGGTCACTGAAGCTTTCTTT
TRBV7-8	once	TRBJ2-7	TRBD1	15	CASSISGQPSYEQYF	TGTGCCAGCAGCATCTCGGGACAGCCCTCCTACGAGCAGTACTTC
TRBV13	-	TRBJ2-1	-	13	CASSPDKRNEQFF	TGTGCCAGCAGCCCCGATAAGAGAAATGAGCAGTTCTTC
TRBV5-1	-	TRBJ2-7	-	15	CASFPVPTETYEQYF	TGCGCCAGCTTCCCGGTTCCGACGGAGACCTACGAGCAGTACTTC
TRBV19	-	TRBJ2-5	-	14	CASSMGQPQETQYF	TGTGCCAGTAGTATGGGCCAGCCACAAGAGACCCAGTACTTC
TRBV4-1	-	TRBJ1-4	-	15	CASSQGLVVNEKLFF	TGCGCCAGCAGCCAAGGCTTGGTAGTTAATGAAAAACTGTTTTTT
TRBV28	few	TRBJ1-6	TRBD1	15	CASSYSDRANSPLHF	TGTGCCAGCAGTTACAGTGACAGGGCTAATTCACCCCTCCACTTT
TRBV30	-	TRBJ1-1	-	12	CAWSDGGTEAFF	TGTGCCTGGTCGGACGGGGGCACTGAAGCTTTCTTT
TRBV5-1	-	TRBJ2-1	-	13	CASSLANSGSQVF	TGCGCCAGCAGCTTGGCCAATTCGGGGTCCCAGGTCTTC
TRBV7-9	-	TRBJ2-5	-	13	CASRLTSGETQYF	TGTGCCAGCAGATTGACTAGTGGGGAGACCCAGTACTTC
TRBV5-1	-	TRBJ2-2	-	15	CASSFEGPNTGELFF	TGCGCCAGCAGCTTCGAGGGCCCGAACACCGGGGAGCTGTTTTTT
TRBV21-1	-	TRBJ2-1	-	18	CASSKDIRRQKVCNEQFF	TGTGCCAGCAGCAAAGATATTCGGAGGCAGAAGGTATGCAATGAGCAGTTCTTC
TRBV9	-	TRBJ1-1	-	15	CASSPGGFVNTEAFF	TGTGCCAGCAGCCCGGGGGGGTTTGTGAACACTGAAGCTTTCTTT
TRBV2	-	TRBJ1-5	-	16	CASSEALRGRDQPQHF	TGTGCCAGCAGTGAAGCGCTTCGAGGGAGAGATCAGCCCCAGCATTTT